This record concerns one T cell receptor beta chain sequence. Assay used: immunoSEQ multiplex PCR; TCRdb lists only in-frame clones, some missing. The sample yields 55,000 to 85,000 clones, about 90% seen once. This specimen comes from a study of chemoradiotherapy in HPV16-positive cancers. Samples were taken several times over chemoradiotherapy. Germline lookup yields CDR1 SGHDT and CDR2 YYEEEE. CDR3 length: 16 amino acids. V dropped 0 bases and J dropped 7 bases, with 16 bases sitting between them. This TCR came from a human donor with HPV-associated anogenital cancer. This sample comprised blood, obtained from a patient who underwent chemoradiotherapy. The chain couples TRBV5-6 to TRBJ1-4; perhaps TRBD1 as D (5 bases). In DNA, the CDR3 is TGTGCCAGCAGCTTGGCTTCGGCAGGGTTGAGTGAAAAACTGTTTTTT. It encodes CASSLASAGLSEKLFF.